This T cell receptor (beta chain) was sequenced in a study of T cells after yellow fever vaccination (dated by TCRdb to the late 2010s). For context, the study as a whole: The SMART-Seq v4 Ultra Low Input RNA kit was used to prepare libraries from fractions with low cell numbers. To track T-cell clones before and after primary and booster YFV17D yellow fever vaccination, bulk TCR alpha and beta repertoires were sequenced longitudinally. Two healthy male donors made up the cohort, one aged 18 to 29 years and the other aged 30 to 40 years. Blood samples were taken at several timepoints before and after primary and secondary immunization, and bulk PBMC replicates and cell subsets were isolated. Broad study findings and their caveats: Only a couple of donors were included in the study, so the extent to which the findings can be generalized is limited. After the booster, most of the clones that had expanded following primary vaccination were detected again (roughly 97% of CD4 and 80% to 90% of CD8), which suggests that memory was broadly maintained. A small share of clonotypes was detected in both CD4 and CD8 compartments, with the overlap likely arising from convergent recombination. FACS-sorted repertoires could contain abundant contaminating clonotypes from the bulk population, so computational filtering was required. The secondary T-cell response was weaker than the primary response but faster, peaking on day 5 instead of day 15.

The treatment or condition label on this specimen signifies: live attenuated yellow fever vaccine strain. PBMCs were isolated from peripheral blood using a standard Ficoll-Paque protocol. Dynabeads CD4 and CD8 positive selection kits were used to isolate the CD4 and CD8 T-cell fractions. TriZol was used to extract RNA from bulk PBMCs, from CD4 and CD8 fractions, and from dextramer-positive and dextramer-negative fractions. This clonotype was detected only a few times. The antigen it binds to is not known. Base-call qualities are not available, and no considerably larger clone is one nucleotide away. Reading the germline V gene gives CDR1 LGHNA and CDR2 YSLEER. Relative to germline, V is missing 1 base and J is missing 0 bases, with 0 bases of the junction outside any gene match. The CDR3 measures 15 amino acids from cysteine to phenylalanine. The DNA shown is the 45-base CDR3, in frame from base 1.

Data came from an Illumina NovaSeq 6000. TCR cDNA was made using 5'RACE template switching, a step that added a universal primer site and unique molecular identifiers. Priming for cDNA synthesis came from both the TCR alpha and TCR beta constant segments. Libraries were amplified in two PCR steps, with sample barcodes and sequencing adapters added in the second step. Sequencing of the libraries was done on either Illumina HiSeq 2500 (2x100 bp) or NovaSeq (2x150 bp). The authors' pipeline ran thus. MIGEC handled demultiplexing of reads and collapsing into UMI consensus sequences, while MiXCR performed V(D)J alignment. Vaccine-responding clonotypes were defined with edgeR using replicate PBMC samples, requiring FDR below 0.01 and a log2 fold change above 5 up to day 15. Each bulk clonotype received a CD4 or CD8 identity based on whether the sequenced CD4 or CD8 repertoire contained that clonotype at higher abundance. TCRdb took the public reads, trimmed them with fastp at Q25, ran MiXCR for clone calling and kept in-frame beta chains. A single entry per CDR3 protein holds the most common genes and DNA from its merged rows. Clone size and V and J calls follow TCRdb, not the original study. This sample holds about 99,000 distinct CDR3 sequences; about 5.8% were observed only once. The biggest ten clones account for more than 40% of the sample.

The sequenced sample was CD8+ T cells sorted from PBMCs, obtained 10 days after the yellow fever booster vaccination. The sequence was obtained from a man in his late teens or twenties who received the YFV17D yellow fever vaccine. The rearranged segments are TRBV4-3 and TRBJ2-5; the junction holds 9 bases that match TRBD1. The CDR3 region has the sequence CASSQGTGDQETQYF. The DNA is as follows: TGCGCCAGCAGCCAAGGGACAGGGGACCAAGAGACCCAGTACTTC.